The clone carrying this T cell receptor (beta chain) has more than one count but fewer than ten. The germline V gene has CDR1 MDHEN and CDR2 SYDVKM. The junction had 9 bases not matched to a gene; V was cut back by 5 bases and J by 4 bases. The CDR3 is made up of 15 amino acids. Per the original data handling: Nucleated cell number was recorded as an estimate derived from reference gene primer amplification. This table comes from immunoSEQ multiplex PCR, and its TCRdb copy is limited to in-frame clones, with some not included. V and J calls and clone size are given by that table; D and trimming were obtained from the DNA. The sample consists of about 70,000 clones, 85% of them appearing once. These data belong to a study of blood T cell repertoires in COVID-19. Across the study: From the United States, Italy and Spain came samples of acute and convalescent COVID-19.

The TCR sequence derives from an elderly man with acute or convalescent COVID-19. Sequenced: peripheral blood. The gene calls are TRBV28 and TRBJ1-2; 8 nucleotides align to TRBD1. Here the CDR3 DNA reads TGTGCCAGCAGTCCCGGGACAGGCACAACCTATGGCTACACCTTC. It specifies CASSPGTGTTYGYTF.